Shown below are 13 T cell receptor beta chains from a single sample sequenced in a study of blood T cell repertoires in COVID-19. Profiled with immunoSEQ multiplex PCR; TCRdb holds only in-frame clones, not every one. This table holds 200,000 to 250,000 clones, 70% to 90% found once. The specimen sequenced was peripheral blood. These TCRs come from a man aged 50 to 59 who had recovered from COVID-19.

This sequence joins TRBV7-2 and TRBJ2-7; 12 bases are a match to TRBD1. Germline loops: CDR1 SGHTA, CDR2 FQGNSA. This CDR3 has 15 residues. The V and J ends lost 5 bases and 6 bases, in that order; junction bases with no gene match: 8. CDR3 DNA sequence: TGTGCCAGCAGCCTCCGGGACAGGGGGCCCGGCGAGCAGTACTTC. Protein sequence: CASSLRDRGPGEQYF.

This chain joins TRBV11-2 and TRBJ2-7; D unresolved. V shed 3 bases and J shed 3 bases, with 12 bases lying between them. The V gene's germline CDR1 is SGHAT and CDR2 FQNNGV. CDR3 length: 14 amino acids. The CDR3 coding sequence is TGTGCCAGCAGCTTGATTCTAGTTAGCTACGAGCAGTACTTC. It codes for CASSLILVSYEQYF.

The DNA for the CDR3 is TGTGCCACCAGCCCGGGACAGGGAACAGGCGAGCAGTACTTC. Translation gives CATSPGQGTGEQYF. This rearrangement joins TRBV24-1 to TRBJ2-7, with TRBD1 identical over 9 bases. The germline V gene encodes CDR1 KGHDR and CDR2 SFDVKD. Germline trimming cut 7 bases from V and 6 bases from J; bases unmatched to any gene: 9. The CDR3 has 14 residues.

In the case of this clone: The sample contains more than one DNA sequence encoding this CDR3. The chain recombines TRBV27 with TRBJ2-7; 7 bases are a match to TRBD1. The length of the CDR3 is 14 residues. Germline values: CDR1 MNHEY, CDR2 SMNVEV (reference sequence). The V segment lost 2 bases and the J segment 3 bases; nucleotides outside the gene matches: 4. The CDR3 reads CASSLRSGGYEQYF. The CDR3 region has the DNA TGTGCCAGCAGTTTACGGTCAGGGGGCTACGAGCAGTACTTC.

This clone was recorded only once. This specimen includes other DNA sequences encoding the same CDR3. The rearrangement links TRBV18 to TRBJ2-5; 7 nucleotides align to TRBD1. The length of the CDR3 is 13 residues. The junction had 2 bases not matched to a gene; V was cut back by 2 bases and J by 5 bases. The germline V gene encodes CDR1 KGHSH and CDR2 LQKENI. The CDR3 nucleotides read TGTGCCAGCTCACCAGACAGGGCCGAGACCCAGTACTTC. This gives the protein CASSPDRAETQYF.

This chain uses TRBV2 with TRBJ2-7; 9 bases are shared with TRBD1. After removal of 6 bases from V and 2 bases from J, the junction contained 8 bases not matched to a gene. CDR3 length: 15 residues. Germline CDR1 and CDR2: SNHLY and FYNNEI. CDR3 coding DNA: TGTGCCAGCAGGGGGGGGACAGGGCCTGCCTACGAGCAGTACTTC. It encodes CASRGGTGPAYEQYF.

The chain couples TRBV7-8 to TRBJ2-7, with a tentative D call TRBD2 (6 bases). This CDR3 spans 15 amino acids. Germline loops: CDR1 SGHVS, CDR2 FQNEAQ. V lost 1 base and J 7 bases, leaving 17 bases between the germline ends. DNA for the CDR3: TGTGCCAGCAGCTTAGAACCGGGAGCCTCGGGGGAGCAGTACTTC. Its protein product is CASSLEPGASGEQYF.

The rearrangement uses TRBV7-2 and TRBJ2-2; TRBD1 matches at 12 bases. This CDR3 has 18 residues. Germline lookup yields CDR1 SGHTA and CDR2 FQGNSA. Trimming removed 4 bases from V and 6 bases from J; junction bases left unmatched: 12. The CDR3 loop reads CASSSPRPGQGAAGELFF. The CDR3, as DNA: TGTGCCAGCAGCTCCCCCCGCCCGGGACAGGGGGCCGCCGGGGAGCTGTTTTTT.

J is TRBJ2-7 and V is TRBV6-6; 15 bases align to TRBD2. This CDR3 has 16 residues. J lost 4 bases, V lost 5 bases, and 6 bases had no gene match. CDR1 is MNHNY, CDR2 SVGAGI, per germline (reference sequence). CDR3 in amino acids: CASSRSGLAGGYEQYF. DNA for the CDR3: TGTGCCAGCAGTCGATCCGGACTAGCGGGAGGGTACGAGCAGTACTTC.

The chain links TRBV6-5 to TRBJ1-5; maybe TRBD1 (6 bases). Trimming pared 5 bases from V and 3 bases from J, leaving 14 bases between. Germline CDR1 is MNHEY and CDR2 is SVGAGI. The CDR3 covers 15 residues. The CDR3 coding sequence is TGTGCCAGCAGTACGGAGACAGGCCTCAATCAGCCCCAGCATTTT. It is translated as CASSTETGLNQPQHF.

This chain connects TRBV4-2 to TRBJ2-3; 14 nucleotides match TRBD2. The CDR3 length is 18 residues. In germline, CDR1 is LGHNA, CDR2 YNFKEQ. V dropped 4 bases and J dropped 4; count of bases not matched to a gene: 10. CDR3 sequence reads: CASSPTSGRAFNADTQYF. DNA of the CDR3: TGTGCCAGCAGCCCGACTAGCGGGAGGGCCTTCAACGCAGATACGCAGTATTTT.

CDR3: CSVAFRGTEAFF. The DNA of the CDR3 is TGCAGCGTTGCGTTCAGGGGTACTGAAGCTTTCTTT. The V and J genes are TRBV29-1 and TRBJ1-1; D is perhaps TRBD1 (6 bases). Germline CDR1 is SQVTM and CDR2 is ANQGSEA. The germline V and J ends were trimmed by 4 bases and 5 bases, with 11 bases remaining between them. The CDR3 length is 12 residues.

CDR3 DNA: TGTGCCAGCAGCTCCGGGACAGGTAGTTCTACACGCTCCGGCTACACCTTC. It codes for CASSSGTGSSTRSGYTF. J is TRBJ1-2 and V is TRBV13; TRBD1 agrees at 8 bases. CDR3 length: 17 residues. The germline gives CDR1 PRHDT, CDR2 FYEKMQ (reference sequence). V was clipped by 4 bases and J by 8 bases; unmatched bases: 18.